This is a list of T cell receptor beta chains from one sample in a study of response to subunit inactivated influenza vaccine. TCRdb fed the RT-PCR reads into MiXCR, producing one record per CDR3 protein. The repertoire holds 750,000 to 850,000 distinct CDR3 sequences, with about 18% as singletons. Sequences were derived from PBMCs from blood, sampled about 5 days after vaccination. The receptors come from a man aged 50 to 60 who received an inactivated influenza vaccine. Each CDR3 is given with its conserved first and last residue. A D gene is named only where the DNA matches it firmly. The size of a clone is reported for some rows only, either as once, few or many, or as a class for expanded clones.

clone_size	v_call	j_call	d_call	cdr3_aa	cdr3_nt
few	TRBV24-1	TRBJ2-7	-	CATSDLDYEQYF	TGTGCCACCAGTGATTTAGACTACGAGCAGTACTTC
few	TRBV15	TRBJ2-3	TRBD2	CATSRFTSGGVWNTQYF	TGTGCCACCAGCAGATTTACTAGCGGGGGGGTTTGGAATACGCAGTATTTT
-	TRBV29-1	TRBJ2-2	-	CSVDGAGQPTGELFF	TGCAGCGTTGATGGTGCAGGACAACCCACCGGGGAGCTGTTTTTT
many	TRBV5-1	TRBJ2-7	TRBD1	CASSYWTGRTYEQYF	TGCGCCAGCAGCTATTGGACAGGGCGCACCTACGAGCAGTACTTC
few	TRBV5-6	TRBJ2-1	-	CASSPNGYNEQFF	TGTGCCAGCAGCCCCAACGGTTACAATGAGCAGTTCTTC
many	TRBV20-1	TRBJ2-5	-	CSATKGETQYF	TGCAGTGCAACGAAAGGGGAGACCCAGTACTTC
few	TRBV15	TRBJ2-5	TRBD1	CATSRSGQGKETQYF	TGTGCCACCAGCAGATCGGGACAGGGAAAAGAGACCCAGTACTTC
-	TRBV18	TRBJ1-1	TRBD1	CASSPKTGTGTEAFF	TGTGCCAGCTCACCTAAGACAGGGACTGGAACTGAAGCTTTCTTT
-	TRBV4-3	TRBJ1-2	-	CASSQDYKGTYGYTF	TGCGCCAGCAGCCAGGATTATAAGGGAACTTATGGCTACACCTTC
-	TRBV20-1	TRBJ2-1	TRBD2	CSASLASGGNEQFF	TGCAGTGCTAGCTTGGCTAGCGGGGGGAATGAGCAGTTCTTC
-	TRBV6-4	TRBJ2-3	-	CASRRTEDTDTQYF	TGTGCCAGCAGACGGACGGAGGACACAGATACGCAGTATTTT
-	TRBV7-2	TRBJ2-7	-	CASSLAIVGDKTYEQYF	TGTGCCAGCAGCTTAGCTATAGTCGGGGACAAGACGTACGAGCAGTACTTC
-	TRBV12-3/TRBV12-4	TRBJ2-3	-	CASSWTILGTDTQYF	TGTGCCAGCAGCTGGACTATTCTAGGCACAGATACGCAGTATTTT
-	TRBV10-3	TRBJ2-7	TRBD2	CAISASGGGVLSSVYEQYF	TGTGCCATCAGCGCTAGCGGGGGAGGCGTTTTGTCTTCCGTCTACGAGCAGTACTTC
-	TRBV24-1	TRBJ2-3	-	CATSGSHATDTQYF	TGTGCCACCAGTGGCTCGCACGCCACAGATACGCAGTATTTT
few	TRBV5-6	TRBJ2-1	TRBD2	CASSLYGTTRYLSYNEQFF	TGTGCCAGCAGCTTGTACGGGACTACCCGTTATCTCTCCTACAATGAGCAGTTCTTC
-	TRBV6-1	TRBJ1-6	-	CASSRLLEVSPLHF	TGTGCCAGCAGTCGCCTATTGGAAGTTTCACCCCTCCACTTT